This T cell receptor (beta chain) was captured in a study of blood T cell repertoires in COVID-19. TCRdb's table, derived via immunoSEQ multiplex PCR, lists solely in-frame clones and lacks some. The table lists about 130,000 clones, around 85% of them singletons. Germline V gene data show CDR1 as SGHKS and CDR2 as YYEKEE (reference sequence). V lost 4 bases, J lost 2 bases, and 14 bases stayed unmatched. The CDR3 is 17 residues long. V and J are TRBV5-5 and TRBJ2-5; 7 bases are shared with TRBD1. The sequencing sample was made of PBMCs or T cells enriched from blood (not recorded which). This clonotype was obtained from a man aged 50 to 59 who had recovered from COVID-19. In DNA, the CDR3 is TGTGCCAGCAGCGCCGGAGGATACAGGGGTGGACAAGAGACCCAGTACTTC. It translates to CASSAGGYRGGQETQYF.